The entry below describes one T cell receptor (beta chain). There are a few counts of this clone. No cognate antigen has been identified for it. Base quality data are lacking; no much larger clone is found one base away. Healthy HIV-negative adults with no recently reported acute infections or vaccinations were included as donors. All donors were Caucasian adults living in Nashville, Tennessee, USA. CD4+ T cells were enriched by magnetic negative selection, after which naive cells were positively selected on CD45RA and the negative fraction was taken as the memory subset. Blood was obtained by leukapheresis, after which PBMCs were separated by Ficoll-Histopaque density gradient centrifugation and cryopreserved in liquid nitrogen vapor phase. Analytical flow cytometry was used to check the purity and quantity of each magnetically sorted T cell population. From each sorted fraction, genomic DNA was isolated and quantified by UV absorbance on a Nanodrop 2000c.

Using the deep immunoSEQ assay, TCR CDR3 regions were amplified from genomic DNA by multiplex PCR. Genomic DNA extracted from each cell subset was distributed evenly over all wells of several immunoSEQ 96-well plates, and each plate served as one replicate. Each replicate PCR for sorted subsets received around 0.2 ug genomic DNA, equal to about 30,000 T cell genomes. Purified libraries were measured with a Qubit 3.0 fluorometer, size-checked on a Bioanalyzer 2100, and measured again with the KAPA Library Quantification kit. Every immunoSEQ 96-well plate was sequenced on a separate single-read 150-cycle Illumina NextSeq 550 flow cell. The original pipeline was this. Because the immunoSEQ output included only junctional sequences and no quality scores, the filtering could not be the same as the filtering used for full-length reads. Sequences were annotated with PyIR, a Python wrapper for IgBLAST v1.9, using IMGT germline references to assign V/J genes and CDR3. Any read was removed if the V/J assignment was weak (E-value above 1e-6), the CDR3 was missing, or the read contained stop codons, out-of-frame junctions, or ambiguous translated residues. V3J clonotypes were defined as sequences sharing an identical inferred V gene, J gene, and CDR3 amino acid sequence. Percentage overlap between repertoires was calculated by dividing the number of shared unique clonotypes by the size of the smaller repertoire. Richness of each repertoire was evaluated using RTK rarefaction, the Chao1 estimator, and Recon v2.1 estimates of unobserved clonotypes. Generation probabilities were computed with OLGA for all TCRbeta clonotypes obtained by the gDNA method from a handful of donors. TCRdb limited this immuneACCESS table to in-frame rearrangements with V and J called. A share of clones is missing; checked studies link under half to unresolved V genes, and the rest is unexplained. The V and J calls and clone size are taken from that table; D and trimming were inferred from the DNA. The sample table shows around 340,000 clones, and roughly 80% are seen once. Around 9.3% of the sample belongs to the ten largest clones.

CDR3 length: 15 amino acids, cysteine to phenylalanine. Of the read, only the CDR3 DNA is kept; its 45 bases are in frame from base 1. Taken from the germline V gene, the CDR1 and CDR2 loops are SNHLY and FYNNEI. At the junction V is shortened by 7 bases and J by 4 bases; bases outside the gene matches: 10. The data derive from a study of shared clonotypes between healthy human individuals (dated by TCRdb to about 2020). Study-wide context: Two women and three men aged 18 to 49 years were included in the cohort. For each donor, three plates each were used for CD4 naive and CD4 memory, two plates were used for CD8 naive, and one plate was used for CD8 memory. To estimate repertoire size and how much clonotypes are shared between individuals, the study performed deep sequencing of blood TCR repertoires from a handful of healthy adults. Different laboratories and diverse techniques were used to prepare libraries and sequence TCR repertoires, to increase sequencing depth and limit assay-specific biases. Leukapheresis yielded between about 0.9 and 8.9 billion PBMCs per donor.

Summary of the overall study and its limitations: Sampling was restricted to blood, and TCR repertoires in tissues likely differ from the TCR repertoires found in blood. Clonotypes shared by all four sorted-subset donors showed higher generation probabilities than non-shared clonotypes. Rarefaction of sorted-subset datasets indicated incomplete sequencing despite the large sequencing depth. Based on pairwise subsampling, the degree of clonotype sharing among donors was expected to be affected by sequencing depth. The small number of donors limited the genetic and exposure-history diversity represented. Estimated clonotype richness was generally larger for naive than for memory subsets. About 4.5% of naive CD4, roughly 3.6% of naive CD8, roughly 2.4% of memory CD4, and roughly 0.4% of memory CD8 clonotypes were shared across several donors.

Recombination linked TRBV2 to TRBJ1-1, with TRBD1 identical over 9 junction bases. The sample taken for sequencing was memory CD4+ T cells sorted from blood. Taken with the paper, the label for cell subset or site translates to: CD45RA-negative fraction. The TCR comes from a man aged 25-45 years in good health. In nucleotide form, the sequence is TGTGCCAGCACGGGGAGACAGGGGGGCGGCACTGAAGCTTTCTTT. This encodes CASTGRQGGGTEAFF.